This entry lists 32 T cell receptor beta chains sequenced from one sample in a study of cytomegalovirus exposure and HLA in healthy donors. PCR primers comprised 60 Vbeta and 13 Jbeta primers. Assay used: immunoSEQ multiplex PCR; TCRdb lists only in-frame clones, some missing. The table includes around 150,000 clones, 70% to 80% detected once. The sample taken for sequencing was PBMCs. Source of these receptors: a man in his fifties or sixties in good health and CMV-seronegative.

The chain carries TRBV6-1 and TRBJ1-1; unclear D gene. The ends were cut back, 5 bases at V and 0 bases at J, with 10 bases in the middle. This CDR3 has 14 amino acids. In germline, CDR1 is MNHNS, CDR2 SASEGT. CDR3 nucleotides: TGTGCCAGCAGTACGACACCATTGAACACTGAAGCTTTCTTT. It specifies CASSTTPLNTEAFF.

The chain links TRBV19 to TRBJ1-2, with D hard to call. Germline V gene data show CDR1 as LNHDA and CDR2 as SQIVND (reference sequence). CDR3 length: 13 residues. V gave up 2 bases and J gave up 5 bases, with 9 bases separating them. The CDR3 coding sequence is TGTGCCAGTAGTATATCCCCGGGTTATGGCTACACCTTC. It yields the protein CASSISPGYGYTF.

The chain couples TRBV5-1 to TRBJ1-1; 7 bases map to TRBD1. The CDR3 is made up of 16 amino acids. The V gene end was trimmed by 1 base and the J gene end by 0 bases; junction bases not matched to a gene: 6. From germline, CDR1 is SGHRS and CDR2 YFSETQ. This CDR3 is CASSLLGQHMNTEAFF. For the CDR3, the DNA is TGCGCCAGCAGCTTGTTGGGACAGCACATGAACACTGAAGCTTTCTTT. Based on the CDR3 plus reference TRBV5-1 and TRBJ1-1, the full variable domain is KAGVTQTPRYLIKTRGQQVTLSCSPISGHRSVSWYQQTPGQGLQFLFEYFSETQRNKGNFPGRFSGRQFSNSRSEMNVSTLELGDSALYLCASSLLGQHMNTEAFFGQGTRLTVV.

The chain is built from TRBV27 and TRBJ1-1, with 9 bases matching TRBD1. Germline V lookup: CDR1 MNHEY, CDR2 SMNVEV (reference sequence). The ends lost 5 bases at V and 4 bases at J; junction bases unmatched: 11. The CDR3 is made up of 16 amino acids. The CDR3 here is CASSPPTGQGGTEAFF. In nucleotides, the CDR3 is TGTGCCAGCAGTCCCCCGACGGGACAGGGTGGCACTGAAGCTTTCTTT.

In nucleotides, the CDR3 is TGTGCCAGCGCTGGAGCGCAAAGACCCAATGAGCAGTTCTTC. Encoded protein: CASAGAQRPNEQFF. The genes are TRBV28 and TRBJ2-1; D is undetermined. The ends were cut back, 8 bases at V and 6 bases at J, with 17 bases in the middle. The germline gives CDR1 MDHEN, CDR2 SYDVKM. The CDR3 is made up of 14 amino acids.

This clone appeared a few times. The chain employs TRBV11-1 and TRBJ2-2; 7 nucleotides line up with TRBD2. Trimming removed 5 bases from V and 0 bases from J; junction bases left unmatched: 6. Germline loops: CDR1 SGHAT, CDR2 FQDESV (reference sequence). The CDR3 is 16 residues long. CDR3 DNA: TGTGCCAGCAGCCGGACTGCGGGGGCGAACACCGGGGAGCTGTTTTTT. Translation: CASSRTAGANTGELFF.

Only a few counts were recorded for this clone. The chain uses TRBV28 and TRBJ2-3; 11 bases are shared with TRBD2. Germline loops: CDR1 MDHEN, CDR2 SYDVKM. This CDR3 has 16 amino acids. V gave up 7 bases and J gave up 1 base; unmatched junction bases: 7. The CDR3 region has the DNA TGTGCCAGCACCATTAGCGGGAGGGCTCGCACAGATACGCAGTATTTT. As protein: CASTISGRARTDTQYF.

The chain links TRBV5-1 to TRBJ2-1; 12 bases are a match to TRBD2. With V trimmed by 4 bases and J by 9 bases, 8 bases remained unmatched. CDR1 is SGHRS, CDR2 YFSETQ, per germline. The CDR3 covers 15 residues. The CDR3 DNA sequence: TGCGCCAGCAGCGATGGACTAGCGGGAAAGCCTGAGCAGTTCTTC. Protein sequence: CASSDGLAGKPEQFF.

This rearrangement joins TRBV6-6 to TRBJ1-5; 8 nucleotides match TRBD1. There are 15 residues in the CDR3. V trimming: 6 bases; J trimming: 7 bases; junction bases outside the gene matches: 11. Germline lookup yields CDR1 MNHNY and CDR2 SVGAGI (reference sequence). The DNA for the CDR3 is TGTGCCAGCAGAACAACCACAGGGGGTGAACAGCCCCAGCATTTT. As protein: CASRTTTGGEQPQHF.

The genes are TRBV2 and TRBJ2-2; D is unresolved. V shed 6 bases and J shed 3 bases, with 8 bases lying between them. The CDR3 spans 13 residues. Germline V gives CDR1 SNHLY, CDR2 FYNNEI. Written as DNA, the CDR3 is TGTGCCAGCAGAGACGGGTACACCGGGGAGCTGTTTTTT. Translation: CASRDGYTGELFF.

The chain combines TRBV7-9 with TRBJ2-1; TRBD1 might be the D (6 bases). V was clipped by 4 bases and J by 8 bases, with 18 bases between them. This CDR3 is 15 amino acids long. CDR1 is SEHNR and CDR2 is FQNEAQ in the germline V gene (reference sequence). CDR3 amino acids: CASSWVGAVGDEQFF. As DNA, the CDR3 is TGTGCCAGCAGCTGGGTGGGGGCCGTGGGGGATGAGCAGTTCTTC.

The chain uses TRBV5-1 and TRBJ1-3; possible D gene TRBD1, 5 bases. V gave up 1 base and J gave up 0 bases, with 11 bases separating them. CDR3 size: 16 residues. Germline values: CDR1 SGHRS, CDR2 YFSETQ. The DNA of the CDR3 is TGCGCCAGCAGCTTGTCTCCAGGGTCCTCTGGAAACACCATATATTTT. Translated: CASSLSPGSSGNTIYF.

The chain's CDR3 is CASSLVAGGYNEQFF. CDR3 DNA sequence: TGTGCCAGCAGCTTAGTTGCGGGGGGGTACAATGAGCAGTTCTTC. The chain recombines TRBV7-2 with TRBJ2-1, with TRBD2 matching 9 bases. The germline gives CDR1 SGHTA, CDR2 FQGNSA. This CDR3 comprises 15 residues. V lost 1 base to trimming and J lost 4 bases; unmatched junction nucleotides: 2.

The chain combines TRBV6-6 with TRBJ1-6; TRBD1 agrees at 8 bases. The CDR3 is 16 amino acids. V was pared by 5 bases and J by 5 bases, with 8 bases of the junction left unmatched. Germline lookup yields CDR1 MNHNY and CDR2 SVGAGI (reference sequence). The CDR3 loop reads CASSQGQGANNSPLHF. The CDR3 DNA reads TGTGCCAGCAGTCAGGGTCAGGGGGCCAATAATTCACCCCTCCACTTT.

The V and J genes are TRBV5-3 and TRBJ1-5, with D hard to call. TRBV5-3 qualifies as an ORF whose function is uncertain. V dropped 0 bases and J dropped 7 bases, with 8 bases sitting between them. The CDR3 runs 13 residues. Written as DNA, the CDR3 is TGTGCCAGAAGCTTGGTACTGGGCCAGCCCCAGCATTTT. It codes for CARSLVLGQPQHF.

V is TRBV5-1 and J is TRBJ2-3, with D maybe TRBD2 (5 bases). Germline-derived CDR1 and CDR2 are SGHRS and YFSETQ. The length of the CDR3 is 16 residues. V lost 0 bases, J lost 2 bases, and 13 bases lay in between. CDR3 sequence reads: CASSLDAGLYTDTQYF. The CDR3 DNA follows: TGCGCCAGCAGCTTGGACGCGGGCCTGTACACAGATACGCAGTATTTT. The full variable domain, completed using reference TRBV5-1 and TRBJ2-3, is KAGVTQTPRYLIKTRGQQVTLSCSPISGHRSVSWYQQTPGQGLQFLFEYFSETQRNKGNFPGRFSGRQFSNSRSEMNVSTLELGDSALYLCASSLDAGLYTDTQYFGPGTRLTVL.

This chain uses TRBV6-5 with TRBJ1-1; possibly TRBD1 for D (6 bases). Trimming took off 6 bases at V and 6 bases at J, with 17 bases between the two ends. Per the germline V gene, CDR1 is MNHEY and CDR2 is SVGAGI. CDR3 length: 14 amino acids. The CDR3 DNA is TGTGCCAGCAGGCTCCAATACGGGGGGCCTGAAGCTTTCTTT. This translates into CASRLQYGGPEAFF.

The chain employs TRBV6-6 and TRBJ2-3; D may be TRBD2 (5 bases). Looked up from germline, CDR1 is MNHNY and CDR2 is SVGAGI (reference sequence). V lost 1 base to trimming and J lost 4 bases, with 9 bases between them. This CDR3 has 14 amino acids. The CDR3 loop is CASSYFPGSDTQYF. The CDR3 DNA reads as TGTGCCAGCAGTTACTTCCCGGGGTCAGATACGCAGTATTTT.

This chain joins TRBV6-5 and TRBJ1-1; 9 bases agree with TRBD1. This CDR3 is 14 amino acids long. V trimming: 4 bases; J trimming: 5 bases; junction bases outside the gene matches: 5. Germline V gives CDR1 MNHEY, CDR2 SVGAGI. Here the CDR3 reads CASSLLTGGTEAFF. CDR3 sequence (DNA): TGTGCCAGCAGTTTGTTGACAGGGGGGACTGAAGCTTTCTTT.

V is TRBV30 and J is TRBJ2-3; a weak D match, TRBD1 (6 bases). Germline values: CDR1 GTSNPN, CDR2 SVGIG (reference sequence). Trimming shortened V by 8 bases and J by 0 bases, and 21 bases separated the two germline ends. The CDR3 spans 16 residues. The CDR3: CAGGRFDPISTDTQYF. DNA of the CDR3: TGTGCCGGGGGCAGGTTCGACCCCATAAGCACAGATACGCAGTATTTT.

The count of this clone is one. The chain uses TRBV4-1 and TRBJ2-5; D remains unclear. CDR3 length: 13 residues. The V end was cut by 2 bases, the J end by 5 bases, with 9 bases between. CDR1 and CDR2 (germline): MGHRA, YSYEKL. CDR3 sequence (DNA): TGCGCCAGCAGCCAATGGCCGTCGGAGACCCAGTACTTC. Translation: CASSQWPSETQYF.

This CDR3 is CASSLDKRQGRIEQFF. The CDR3 DNA sequence: TGTGCCAGCAGCTTAGATAAGAGACAGGGGAGGATTGAGCAGTTCTTC. V and J are TRBV7-2 and TRBJ2-1; TRBD1 agrees at 8 bases. CDR1 and CDR2 (germline): SGHTA, FQGNSA. V lost 1 base and J lost 9; bases outside the gene matches: 11. The CDR3 has 16 residues.

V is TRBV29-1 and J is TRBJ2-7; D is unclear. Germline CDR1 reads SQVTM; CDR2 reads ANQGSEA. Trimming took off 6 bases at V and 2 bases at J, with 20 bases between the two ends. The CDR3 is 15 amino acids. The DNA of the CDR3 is TGCAGCGTCTCCAAGTCCCCCAGCAGGACCTACGAGCAGTACTTC. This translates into CSVSKSPSRTYEQYF.

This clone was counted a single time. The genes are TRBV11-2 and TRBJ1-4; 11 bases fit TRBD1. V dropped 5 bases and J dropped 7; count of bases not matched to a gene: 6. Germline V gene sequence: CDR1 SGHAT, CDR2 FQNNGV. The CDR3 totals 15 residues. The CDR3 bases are TGTGCCAGCAGCGCCCGAGGGACAGGGGGTGAAAAACTGTTTTTT. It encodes CASSARGTGGEKLFF.

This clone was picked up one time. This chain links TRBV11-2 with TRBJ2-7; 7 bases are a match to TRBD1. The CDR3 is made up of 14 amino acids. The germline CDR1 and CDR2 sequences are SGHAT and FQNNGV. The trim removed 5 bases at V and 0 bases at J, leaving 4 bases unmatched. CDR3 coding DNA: TGTGCCAGCAGCAGAGACAGGGTCTCCTACGAGCAGTACTTC. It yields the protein CASSRDRVSYEQYF.

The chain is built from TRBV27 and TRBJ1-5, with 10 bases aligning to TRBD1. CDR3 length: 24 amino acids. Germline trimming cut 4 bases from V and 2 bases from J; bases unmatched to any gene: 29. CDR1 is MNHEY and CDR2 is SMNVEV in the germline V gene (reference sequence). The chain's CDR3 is CASSSSLPLFGKPGGTGGNQPQHF. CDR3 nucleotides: TGTGCCAGCAGTTCGTCCCTTCCTTTATTCGGGAAACCAGGGGGGACAGGGGGCAATCAGCCCCAGCATTTT.

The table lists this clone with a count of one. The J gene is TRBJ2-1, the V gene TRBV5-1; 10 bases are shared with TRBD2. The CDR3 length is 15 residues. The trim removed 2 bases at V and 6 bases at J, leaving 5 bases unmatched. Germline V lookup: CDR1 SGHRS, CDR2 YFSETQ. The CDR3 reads CASSFFLAGANEQFF. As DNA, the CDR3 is TGCGCCAGCAGCTTTTTTCTAGCGGGAGCCAATGAGCAGTTCTTC.

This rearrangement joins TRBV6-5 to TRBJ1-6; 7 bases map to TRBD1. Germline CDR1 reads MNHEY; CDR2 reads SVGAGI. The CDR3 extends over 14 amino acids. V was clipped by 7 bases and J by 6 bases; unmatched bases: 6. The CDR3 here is CASTQDRLNSPLHF. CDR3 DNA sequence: TGTGCCAGCACCCAGGACAGGCTTAATTCACCCCTCCACTTT.

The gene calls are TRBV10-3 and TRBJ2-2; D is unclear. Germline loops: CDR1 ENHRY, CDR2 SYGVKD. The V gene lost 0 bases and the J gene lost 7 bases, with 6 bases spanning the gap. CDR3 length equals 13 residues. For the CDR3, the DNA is TGTGCCATCAGTGAGTCAGCCAACGGGGAGCTGTTTTTT. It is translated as CAISESANGELFF.

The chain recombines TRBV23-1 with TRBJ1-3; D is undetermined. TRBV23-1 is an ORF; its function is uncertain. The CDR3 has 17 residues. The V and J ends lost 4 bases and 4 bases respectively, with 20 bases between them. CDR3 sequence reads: CASSRYASARGGNTIYF. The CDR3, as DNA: TGCGCCAGCAGTCGCTACGCGTCCGCCCGAGGAGGAAACACCATATATTTT.

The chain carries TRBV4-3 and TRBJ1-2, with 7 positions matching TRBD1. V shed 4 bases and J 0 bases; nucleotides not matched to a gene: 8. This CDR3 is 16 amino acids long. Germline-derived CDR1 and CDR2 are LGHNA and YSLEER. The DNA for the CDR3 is TGCGCCAGCAGCCCCATTACCAGGGGGTCTAACTATGGCTACACCTTC. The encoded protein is CASSPITRGSNYGYTF.

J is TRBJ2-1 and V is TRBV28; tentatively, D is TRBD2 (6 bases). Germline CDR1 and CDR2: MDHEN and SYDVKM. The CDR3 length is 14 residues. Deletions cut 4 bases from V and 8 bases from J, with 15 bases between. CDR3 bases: TGTGCCAGCAGTTATCGGGAGCCCAACCATGAGCAGTTCTTC. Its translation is CASSYREPNHEQFF.